One sample yielded the 30 T cell receptor beta chains listed below, sequenced in a study of blood T cell repertoires in COVID-19. The data were produced by immunoSEQ multiplex PCR, yet TCRdb's version contains in-frame clones alone and is incomplete. The table shows fewer than 350,000 clones, with about 87% occurring only once. Sequencing was carried out using peripheral blood. Receptors originate from a woman aged 45-60 years who had recovered from COVID-19.

The chain employs TRBV9 and TRBJ2-3; no firm D call. Germline CDR1 reads SGDLS; CDR2 reads YYNGEE. CDR3 length equals 14 residues. The V end was cut by 1 base, the J end by 5 bases, with 11 bases between. CDR3 sequence reads: CASSVFGTGDTQYF. CDR3 bases: TGTGCCAGCAGCGTATTTGGAACGGGAGATACGCAGTATTTT.

The J gene is TRBJ2-3, the V gene TRBV15; tentative D call: TRBD1 (6 bases). The CDR3 loop spans 14 amino acids. CDR1 is LNHNV and CDR2 is YYDKDF in the germline V gene (reference sequence). The V end lost 7 bases, the J end lost 2 bases, and 13 bases lay between the germline ends. CDR3 amino acids: CATTSDRDTDTQYF. For the CDR3, the DNA is TGTGCCACCACCTCGGACAGAGACACAGATACGCAGTATTTT.

The rearrangement links TRBV6-5 to TRBJ2-2; 8 bases match TRBD2. V gave up 0 bases and J gave up 5 bases; unmatched junction bases: 2. This CDR3 has 15 amino acids. Per germline, CDR1 MNHEY and CDR2 SVGAGI. This chain's CDR3 is CASSYSAGGTGELFF. The CDR3 DNA is TGTGCCAGCAGTTACTCCGCGGGGGGAACCGGGGAGCTGTTTTTT.

A single count supports this clone. The V gene is TRBV11-3, the J gene TRBJ1-6, with D possibly being TRBD1 (6 bases). This CDR3 is built from 18 residues. CDR1 is SGHNT and CDR2 is YENEEA in the germline V gene. The V end was cut by 0 bases, the J end by 4 bases, with 16 bases between. The CDR3 sequence: CASSLEGARGFYNSPLHF. Here the CDR3 DNA reads TGTGCCAGCAGCTTAGAGGGGGCCAGGGGATTTTATAATTCACCCCTCCACTTT.

This clone has more than one count but fewer than ten. The chain employs TRBV19 and TRBJ1-2; TRBD1 matches at 9 bases. V was pared by 7 bases and J by 4 bases, with 13 bases of the junction left unmatched. CDR3 length equals 16 residues. Germline V CDR1 and CDR2: LNHDA, SQIVND (reference sequence). CDR3 DNA sequence: TGTGCCAGTACCCCAACTCGACAGGGGGAGGTCTATGGCTACACCTTC. Its protein product is CASTPTRQGEVYGYTF.

The V call is TRBV28, the J call TRBJ2-1; perhaps TRBD1 as D (6 bases). CDR1 is MDHEN and CDR2 is SYDVKM in the germline V gene. The germline V and J ends were trimmed by 1 base and 5 bases, with 12 bases remaining between them. The CDR3 sequence is 15 residues long. The CDR3 loop is CASSLSGTPNNEQFF. The CDR3 bases are TGTGCCAGCAGTTTATCCGGGACACCCAACAATGAGCAGTTCTTC.

The chain employs TRBV5-6 and TRBJ2-5; the match to TRBD1 covers 7 bases. This CDR3 is 15 amino acids long. V lost 4 bases, J lost 4 bases, and 10 bases stayed unmatched. Germline V gene lookup returns CDR1 SGHDT and CDR2 YYEEEE. The CDR3: CASSENRGVAETQYF. The CDR3 DNA is TGTGCCAGCAGCGAGAACAGGGGAGTTGCAGAGACCCAGTACTTC.

The chain recombines TRBV7-2 with TRBJ1-6; D remains ambiguous. The CDR3 extends over 16 amino acids. CDR1 and CDR2 from the germline V gene are SGHTA and FQGNSA. Trimming removed 6 bases from V and 0 bases from J, with 12 bases in between. The CDR3 nucleotides are TGTGCCAGCAGTCACCGAGGGAGCTCCTATAATTCACCCCTCCACTTT. Translation: CASSHRGSSYNSPLHF.

V is TRBV7-1 and J is TRBJ1-3; 10 bases align to TRBD1. TRBV7-1 is an ORF, with its function uncertain. V lost 3 bases, J lost 0 bases, and 26 bases stayed unmatched. This CDR3 has 24 residues. The CDR3 bases are TGTGCCAGCAGCTCCCTAAGACAGGGGGCTATATGGCCCCAGCCGAAATCCTCTGGAAACACCATATATTTT. The encoded protein is CASSSLRQGAIWPQPKSSGNTIYF.

The CDR3 region has the DNA TGTGCCAGCAGGTCGGACAGGACTACTGGAAACACCATATATTTT. This translates into CASRSDRTTGNTIYF. V gene TRBV6-6 combines with J gene TRBJ1-3; 7 bases line up with TRBD1. CDR1 and CDR2 from the germline V gene are MNHNY and SVGAGI (reference sequence). There are 15 residues in the CDR3. V shed 6 bases and J 2 bases; nucleotides not matched to a gene: 7.

The V call is TRBV10-3, the J call TRBJ2-1; 10 bases map to TRBD2. Trimming at V came to 6 bases and at J to 1 base, leaving 9 bases not matched to a gene. This CDR3 is 17 amino acids long. CDR1 and CDR2 from the germline V gene are ENHRY and SYGVKD. The CDR3 loop is CAIRTSGKRGSYNEQFF. The CDR3 DNA sequence: TGTGCCATCAGAACTAGCGGGAAGAGGGGATCCTACAATGAGCAGTTCTTC.

The chain couples TRBV19 to TRBJ1-5; D may be TRBD1 (5 bases). The V gene lost 3 bases and the J gene lost 2 bases, with 8 bases spanning the gap. The CDR3 is 14 residues long. The germline V gene has CDR1 LNHDA and CDR2 SQIVND (reference sequence). The CDR3 spells CASSIKGGNQPQHF. In DNA, the CDR3 is TGTGCCAGTAGTATCAAAGGGGGCAATCAGCCCCAGCATTTT.

CDR3 loop: CAWDPGVNYGYTF. The DNA of the CDR3 is TGTGCCTGGGACCCCGGGGTTAACTATGGCTACACCTTC. The chain is built from TRBV30 and TRBJ1-2, with unresolved D. The CDR3 is 13 amino acids. The V gene lost 5 bases and the J gene lost 1 base, with 11 bases spanning the gap. Germline CDR1 is GTSNPN and CDR2 is SVGIG (reference sequence).

This clone has only one observation. The V gene is TRBV6-5, the J gene TRBJ1-2; D is possibly TRBD1 (6 bases). The CDR3 totals 14 residues. V was clipped by 2 bases and J by 5 bases, with 12 bases between them. Germline loops: CDR1 MNHEY, CDR2 SVGAGI. CDR3 coding DNA: TGTGCCAGCAGTTACCAGGGGCGGAGATATGGCTACACCTTC. Translating it yields CASSYQGRRYGYTF.

This chain joins TRBV29-1 and TRBJ2-5; D unclear. The CDR3 sequence is 11 residues long. Germline-derived CDR1 and CDR2 are SQVTM and ANQGSEA. Trimming stripped 5 bases from V and 1 base from J, with 5 bases between. The CDR3 sequence: CSVTPQETQYF. CDR3 in DNA: TGCAGCGTTACACCCCAAGAGACCCAGTACTTC.

In this sample, this clone turned up once. The CDR3 DNA sequence: TGCAGCGTTCTACCTGGGACAAACCAGCCCCAGCATTTT. Protein sequence: CSVLPGTNQPQHF. The rearrangement joins TRBV29-1 to TRBJ1-5; possible D gene TRBD1, 6 bases. The CDR3 is 13 residues long. Germline V gene data show CDR1 as SQVTM and CDR2 as ANQGSEA. V lost 5 bases and J 7 bases, leaving 15 bases between the germline ends.

V and J are TRBV5-6 and TRBJ2-1; 11 bases are a match to TRBD2. The germline CDR1 and CDR2 sequences are SGHDT and YYEEEE. The CDR3 length is 14 residues. Unmatched junction bases numbered 3, after V lost 4 bases and J lost 6 bases. The CDR3 region is CASSRGLAANEQFF. The CDR3 DNA sequence: TGTGCCAGCAGCCGGGGACTAGCGGCCAATGAGCAGTTCTTC.

The chain employs TRBV7-4 and TRBJ1-3; D remains unclear. Between the trimmed V and J ends, which lost 4 bases and 0 bases, there was a span of 16 bases. The germline CDR1 and CDR2 sequences are SGHVT and SQSDAQ. The CDR3 contains 17 residues. In nucleotides, the CDR3 is TGTGCCAGCAGCTCCCATCGATCGAAGCACTCTGGAAACACCATATATTTT. Translation gives CASSSHRSKHSGNTIYF.

The chain recombines TRBV10-3 with TRBJ2-3; D may be TRBD2 (6 bases). Trimming stripped 6 bases from V and 4 bases from J, with 14 bases between. Germline CDR1 and CDR2: ENHRY and SYGVKD. This CDR3 has 14 amino acids. The CDR3 DNA is TGTGCCATCAGGCCCGGGGGTAGGGCAGATACGCAGTATTTT. It codes for CAIRPGGRADTQYF.

CDR3 DNA sequence: TGTGCCAGCAGTTTACTGGGACAGGGTTACACCTTC. It codes for CASSLLGQGYTF. The chain carries TRBV28 and TRBJ1-2, with 9 bases aligning to TRBD1. V lost 2 bases and J lost 11; bases outside the gene matches: 3. CDR1 and CDR2 from the germline V gene are MDHEN and SYDVKM. CDR3 length: 12 residues.

The DNA of the CDR3 is TGTGCCAGCAGCCTGAGCTCCTATAATTCACCCCTCCACTTT. As protein: CASSLSSYNSPLHF. This sequence joins TRBV7-2 and TRBJ1-6, with D hard to call. With 5 bases removed from V and 0 bases from J, the gap between germline ends came to 5 bases. CDR1 and CDR2 (germline): SGHTA, FQGNSA. The length of the CDR3 is 14 residues.

This clone was observed a handful of times. The chain uses TRBV28 and TRBJ1-6, with D perhaps TRBD1 (6 bases). CDR1 is MDHEN and CDR2 is SYDVKM in the germline V gene. Trimming left V 9 bases short and J 0 bases short, with 12 bases between. The CDR3 sequence is 15 residues long. CDR3 bases: TGTGCCAGTCGGACAGCGAGCTCCTATAATTCACCCCTCCACTTT. This codes for CASRTASSYNSPLHF.

This clone appeared once. V and J are TRBV5-4 and TRBJ1-1; TRBD1 matches 9 bases. V was clipped by 4 bases and J by 3 bases; unmatched bases: 10. The V gene's germline CDR1 is SGHNT and CDR2 YYREEE (reference sequence). The CDR3 spans 16 residues. The CDR3 bases are TGTGCCAGCAGCAAGGGACAGGGTACGGTAGACACTGAAGCTTTCTTT. Translated, it gives CASSKGQGTVDTEAFF.

The chain employs TRBV28 and TRBJ2-7; 12 bases are a match to TRBD2. Gene TRBJ2-1 matches the end of the DNA better, so the J call may be wrong. This CDR3 comprises 15 residues. Germline CDR1 MDHEN, CDR2 SYDVKM. The CDR3 nucleotides are TGTGCCAGCAGTCCCCTAGCGGGAGGGCCGTATGAGCAGTTCTTC. Amino acid sequence: CASSPLAGGPYEQFF.

The chain links TRBV19 to TRBJ2-2; D uncertain. CDR1 and CDR2 from the germline V gene are LNHDA and SQIVND (reference sequence). Trimming took 3 bases from V and 1 from J, leaving 6 bases between them. The CDR3 length is 14 residues. The CDR3, as DNA: TGTGCCAGTAGTATTTCAGGGAACACCGGGGAGCTGTTTTTT. Residues: CASSISGNTGELFF.

This sequence joins TRBV14 and TRBJ2-2; D remains unclear. Germline values: CDR1 SGHDN, CDR2 FVKESK. This CDR3 region has 18 residues. Trimming cost V 2 bases and J 3 bases, with 19 bases left between them. CDR3 sequence reads: CASSQSRSLSLYTGELFF. The CDR3 DNA reads as TGTGCCAGCAGCCAAAGTCGGTCGCTTTCGTTGTACACCGGGGAGCTGTTTTTT.

The gene calls are TRBV4-3 and TRBJ1-5; D gene ambiguous. Germline V gives CDR1 LGHNA, CDR2 YSLEER. V lost 1 base to trimming and J lost 4 bases, with 5 bases between them. The CDR3 spans 13 residues. The CDR3, as DNA: TGCGCCAGCAGCCAAGGCGGGAATCAGCCCCAGCATTTT. Amino acid sequence: CASSQGGNQPQHF.

This chain links TRBV7-7 with TRBJ1-5; TRBD1 is a possible D gene (5 bases). Germline V gene sequence: CDR1 SSHAT, CDR2 FNYEAQ (reference sequence). V lost 5 bases, J lost 5 bases, and 10 bases lay in between. This CDR3 has 13 amino acids. CDR3 DNA sequence: TGTGCCAGCAGCCCGACAGAATATCAGCCCCAGCATTTT. This translates into CASSPTEYQPQHF.

The chain employs TRBV5-1 and TRBJ2-1; TRBD2 aligns across 12 bases. V shed 3 bases, J shed 2 bases, and the junction held 6 bases outside the gene matches. Germline CDR1 reads SGHRS; CDR2 reads YFSETQ. CDR3 length: 17 amino acids. Here the CDR3 reads CASSSSGLAGTYNEQFF. The CDR3 region has the DNA TGCGCCAGCAGCTCCTCAGGACTAGCGGGGACCTACAATGAGCAGTTCTTC.

The V gene is TRBV4-3, the J gene TRBJ1-1; a weak D match, TRBD1 (5 bases). V gave up 1 base and J gave up 1 base, with 13 bases separating them. The CDR3 sequence is 16 residues long. The germline CDR1 and CDR2 sequences are LGHNA and YSLEER. CDR3 bases: TGCGCCAGCAGCCAAGGGACATTAAGCTGGAACACTGAAGCTTTCTTT. Amino acid sequence: CASSQGTLSWNTEAFF.